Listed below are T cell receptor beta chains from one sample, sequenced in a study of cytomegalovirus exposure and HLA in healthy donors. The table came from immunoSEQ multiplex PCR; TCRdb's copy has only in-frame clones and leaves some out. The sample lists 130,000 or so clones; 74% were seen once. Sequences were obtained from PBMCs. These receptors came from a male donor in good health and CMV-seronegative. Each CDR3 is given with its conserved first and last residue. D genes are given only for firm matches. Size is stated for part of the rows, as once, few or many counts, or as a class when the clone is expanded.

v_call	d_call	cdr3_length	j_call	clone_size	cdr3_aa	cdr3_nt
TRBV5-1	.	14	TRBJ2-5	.	CASSLPTGVETQYF	TGCGCCAGCAGTTTGCCAACGGGGGTGGAGACCCAGTACTTC
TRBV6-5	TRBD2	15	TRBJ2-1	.	CASSYGTSGSNEQFF	TGTGCCAGCAGTTATGGGACTAGCGGGAGTAATGAGCAGTTCTTC
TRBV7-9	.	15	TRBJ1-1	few	CASSPKGRIGREAFF	TGTGCCAGCAGCCCCAAGGGCCGAATCGGGAGAGAAGCTTTCTTT
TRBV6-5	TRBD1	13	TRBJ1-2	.	CASRATGNYGYTF	TGTGCCAGCAGGGCGACAGGGAACTATGGCTACACCTTC
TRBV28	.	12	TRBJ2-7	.	CASSLTSYEQYF	TGTGCCAGCAGTCTCACTAGCTACGAGCAGTACTTC
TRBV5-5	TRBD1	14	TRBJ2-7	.	CASSPRDRALEQYF	TGTGCCAGCAGCCCCCGGGACAGGGCCCTCGAGCAGTACTTC
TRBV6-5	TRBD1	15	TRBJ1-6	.	CASRKPGQATSPLHF	TGTGCCAGCAGGAAACCGGGACAGGCAACTTCACCCCTCCACTTT
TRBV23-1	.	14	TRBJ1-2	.	CASSHSGQMDGYTF	TGCGCCAGCAGTCATTCAGGACAGATGGATGGCTACACCTTC
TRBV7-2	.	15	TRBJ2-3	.	CASSLGQGATDTQYF	TGTGCCAGCAGCTTAGGTCAGGGTGCCACAGATACGCAGTATTTT
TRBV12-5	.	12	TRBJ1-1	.	CASGQGGAEAFF	TGTGCTAGTGGCCAGGGAGGCGCTGAAGCTTTCTTT
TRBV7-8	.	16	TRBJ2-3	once	CASSSGGTTSTDTQYF	TGTGCCAGCAGCTCCGGGGGTACTACCAGCACAGATACGCAGTATTTT
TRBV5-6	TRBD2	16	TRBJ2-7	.	CASSSGTSGRFNEQYF	TGTGCCAGCAGCTCCGGGACTAGCGGGAGATTCAACGAGCAGTACTTC
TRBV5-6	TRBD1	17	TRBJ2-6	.	CASSSGQGISGANVLTF	TGTGCCAGCAGCTCTGGACAGGGCATCTCTGGGGCCAACGTCCTGACTTTC
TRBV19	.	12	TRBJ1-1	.	CASSARGSGAFF	TGTGCCAGTAGTGCTAGGGGTAGCGGAGCTTTCTTT
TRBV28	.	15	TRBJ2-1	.	CASSPVRSPYNEQFF	TGTGCCAGCAGTCCTGTCCGGAGCCCCTACAATGAGCAGTTCTTC
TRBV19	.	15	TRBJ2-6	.	CASLSHGVGANVLTF	TGTGCCAGCCTAAGCCACGGGGTAGGGGCCAACGTCCTGACTTTC
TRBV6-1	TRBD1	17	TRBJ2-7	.	CASSEDPPGQGAFGQYF	TGTGCCAGCAGTGAAGACCCCCCGGGACAGGGGGCTTTTGGGCAGTACTTC
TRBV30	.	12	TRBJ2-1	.	CAWSRQGGEQFF	TGTGCCTGGAGTAGACAGGGAGGTGAGCAGTTCTTC
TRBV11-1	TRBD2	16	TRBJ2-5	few	CASSNWAGGTQETQYF	TGTGCCAGCAGTAACTGGGCGGGAGGGACCCAAGAGACCCAGTACTTC
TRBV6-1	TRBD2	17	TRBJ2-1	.	CASSEVTGTSLYNEQFF	TGTGCCAGCAGTGAGGTCACCGGGACTAGCCTATACAATGAGCAGTTCTTC
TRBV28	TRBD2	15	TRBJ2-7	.	CASSSLAGSSYEQYF	TGTGCCAGCAGTTCCTTAGCGGGGAGCTCCTACGAGCAGTACTTC
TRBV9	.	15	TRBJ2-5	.	CASSFRTANHETQYF	TGTGCCAGCAGCTTCAGGACAGCTAACCACGAGACCCAGTACTTC
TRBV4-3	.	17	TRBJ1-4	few	CASSQEPLRGAREKLFF	TGCGCCAGCAGCCAAGAGCCTTTGCGGGGGGCGCGGGAAAAACTGTTTTTT
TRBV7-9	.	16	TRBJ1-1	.	CASSLERKRMNTEAFF	TGTGCCAGCAGCTTAGAACGGAAGAGGATGAACACTGAAGCTTTCTTT
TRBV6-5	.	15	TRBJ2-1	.	CASSYSAESYNEQFF	TGTGCCAGCAGTTACTCAGCGGAATCCTACAATGAGCAGTTCTTC
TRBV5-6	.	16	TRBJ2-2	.	CASSPKGWAFTGELFF	TGTGCCAGCAGCCCAAAAGGATGGGCCTTCACCGGGGAGCTGTTTTTT
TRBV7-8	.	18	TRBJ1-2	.	CASSLVGSPGDTSYGYTF	TGTGCCAGCAGCTTAGTAGGTTCGCCAGGCGATACCTCCTATGGCTACACCTTC
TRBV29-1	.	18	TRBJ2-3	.	CSVPDPPTVLKNTDTQYF	TGCAGCGTTCCTGATCCACCAACAGTACTTAAAAACACAGATACGCAGTATTTT
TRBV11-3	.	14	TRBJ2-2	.	CASRIRENTGELFF	TGTGCCAGCAGGATACGAGAGAACACCGGGGAGCTGTTTTTT
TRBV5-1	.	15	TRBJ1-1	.	CASSTNGGVNTEAFF	TGCGCCAGCAGCACGAACGGCGGGGTCAACACTGAAGCTTTCTTT
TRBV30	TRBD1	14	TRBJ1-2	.	CAWSVGSGGLGYTF	TGTGCCTGGAGTGTGGGGTCAGGGGGCCTCGGCTACACCTTC
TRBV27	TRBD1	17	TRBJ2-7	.	CASSLGTGPGGSYEQYF	TGTGCCAGCAGTTTAGGGACAGGGCCGGGGGGCTCCTACGAGCAGTACTTC
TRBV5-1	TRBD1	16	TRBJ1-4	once	CASSQTGGPTNEKLFF	TGCGCCAGCAGTCAGACAGGGGGCCCAACTAATGAAAAACTGTTTTTT
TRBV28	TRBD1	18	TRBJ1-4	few	CASSFPRTGGSRREKLFF	TGTGCCAGCAGTTTCCCTCGGACAGGGGGATCCAGGCGGGAAAAACTGTTTTTT
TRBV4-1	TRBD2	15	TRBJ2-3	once	CASSQIAGKRDTQYF	TGCGCCAGCAGCCAAATAGCGGGGAAGCGAGATACGCAGTATTTT
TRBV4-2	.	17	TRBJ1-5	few	CASSPLSTDGGNQPQHF	TGTGCCAGCAGCCCCCTTTCCACAGACGGCGGCAATCAGCCCCAGCATTTT
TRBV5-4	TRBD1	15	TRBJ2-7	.	CASSPRTGGLIRQYF	TGTGCCAGCAGCCCAAGGACAGGGGGACTAATACGGCAGTACTTC
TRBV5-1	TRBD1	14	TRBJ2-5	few	CASSRTGDPKTQYF	TGCGCCAGCAGCAGAACAGGGGACCCGAAGACCCAGTACTTC
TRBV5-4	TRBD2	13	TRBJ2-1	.	CASSLVAGDEQFF	TGTGCCAGCAGCTTGGTAGCGGGAGATGAGCAGTTCTTC
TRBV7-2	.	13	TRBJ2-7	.	CASSSVVSYEQYF	TGTGCCAGCAGCTCAGTGGTCTCCTACGAGCAGTACTTC
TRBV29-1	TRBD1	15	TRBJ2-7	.	CSVNGQGVVPYEQYF	TGCAGCGTTAACGGACAGGGGGTTGTACCCTACGAGCAGTACTTC
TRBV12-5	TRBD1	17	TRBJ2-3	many	CASGDQRRDRKTDTQYF	TGTGCTAGTGGTGACCAGCGGAGGGACAGGAAGACAGATACGCAGTATTTT
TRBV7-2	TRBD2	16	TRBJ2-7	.	CASSLYGLAGSYEQYF	TGTGCCAGCAGCTTATACGGACTAGCGGGATCCTACGAGCAGTACTTC
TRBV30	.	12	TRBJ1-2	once	CAWTQGSYGYTF	TGTGCCTGGACGCAGGGGTCATATGGCTACACCTTC
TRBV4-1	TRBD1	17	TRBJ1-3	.	CASSHRTDRESGNTIYF	TGCGCCAGCAGCCACCGGACCGACAGGGAATCTGGAAACACCATATATTTT
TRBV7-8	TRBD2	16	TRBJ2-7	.	CASNPGRLGGTYEQYF	TGTGCCAGCAACCCGGGGAGGCTGGGGGGGACCTACGAGCAGTACTTC
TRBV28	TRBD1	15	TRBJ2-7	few	CASRPQGAGTYEQYF	TGTGCCAGCAGGCCTCAGGGGGCAGGGACCTACGAGCAGTACTTC
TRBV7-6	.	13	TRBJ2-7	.	CASSLAEGYEQYF	TGTGCCAGCAGCTTAGCGGAGGGCTACGAGCAGTACTTC
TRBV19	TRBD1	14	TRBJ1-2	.	CASKRDRGNYGYTF	TGTGCCAGTAAGAGGGACAGGGGCAACTATGGCTACACCTTC
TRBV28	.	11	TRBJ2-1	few	CASIRNNEQFF	TGTGCCAGCATTAGAAACAATGAGCAGTTCTTC
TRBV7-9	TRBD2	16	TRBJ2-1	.	CASSGTSGRDYNEQFF	TGTGCCAGCAGCGGGACTAGCGGGAGGGATTACAATGAGCAGTTCTTC